A single sample gave rise to the 32 T cell receptor beta chains below, sequenced in a study of cytomegalovirus exposure and HLA in healthy donors. The protocol was immunoSEQ multiplex PCR, while the TCRdb copy is restricted to in-frame clones and leaves out a portion. Of 150,000 to 200,000 clones in the sample, around 82% are singletons; the top ten hold 2.5% to 3%. The sequenced sample consisted of PBMCs. All receptors derive from a woman younger than 30 in good health and CMV-seropositive.

This chain links TRBV7-6 with TRBJ1-6, with D hard to call. The V gene lost 6 bases and the J gene lost 9 bases, with 18 bases spanning the gap. Germline V gene sequence: CDR1 SGHVS, CDR2 FNYEAQ. The CDR3 loop spans 15 amino acids. CDR3 bases: TGTGCCAGCAGTGGGAGGGCAGTAACTAGTTCACCCCTCCACTTT. Translated: CASSGRAVTSSPLHF.

The chain links TRBV19 to TRBJ2-3; D ambiguous. CDR1 is LNHDA, CDR2 SQIVND, per germline (reference sequence). V was pared by 4 bases and J by 1 base, with 12 bases between. The CDR3 runs 15 residues. The CDR3 here is CASSTSLRGTDTQYF. The DNA of the CDR3 is TGTGCCAGTAGTACCTCACTACGGGGCACAGATACGCAGTATTTT.

The chain is built from TRBV27 and TRBJ2-1; D might be TRBD2 (5 bases). This CDR3 region has 14 residues. Germline V CDR1 and CDR2: MNHEY, SMNVEV (reference sequence). Trimming removed 5 bases at V and 7 bases at J, with 15 bases between. CDR3 region: CASSPLAVWNEQFF. Written as DNA, the CDR3 is TGTGCCAGCAGTCCCCTAGCTGTGTGGAATGAGCAGTTCTTC.

V usage is TRBV10-2 and J usage is TRBJ2-7; D is unclear. CDR1 WSHSY and CDR2 SAAADI come from the germline V gene. The CDR3 has 12 amino acids. V shed 2 bases and J shed 4 bases, with 6 bases lying between them. As DNA, the CDR3 is TGCGCCAGCAGTGAGACTCTTTACGAGCAGTACTTC. Translating gives CASSETLYEQYF.

In its sample, this clone was seen once. The V gene is TRBV4-2, the J gene TRBJ2-5, with D possibly matching TRBD2 (7 bases). The germline gives CDR1 LGHNA, CDR2 YNFKEQ. The CDR3 sequence is 20 residues long. The V and J ends lost 0 bases and 3 bases respectively, with 26 bases between them. The CDR3 region has the DNA TGTGCCAGCAGCCAAGATTTAATTCCCCAACTTCGGGGGGCCGAAGAGACCCAGTACTTC. Translated, it gives CASSQDLIPQLRGAEETQYF.

The V call is TRBV2, the J call TRBJ2-5; 7 bases fit TRBD2. The trim removed 0 bases at V and 4 bases at J, leaving 2 bases unmatched. The CDR3 is 14 amino acids. From germline, CDR1 is SNHLY and CDR2 FYNNEI. The CDR3 sequence: CASSEAPGGETQYF. CDR3 sequence (DNA): TGTGCCAGCAGTGAAGCGCCGGGGGGAGAGACCCAGTACTTC.

V usage is TRBV19 and J usage is TRBJ2-7, with a tentative D call TRBD1 (5 bases). Trimming cost V 0 bases and J 2 bases, with 14 bases left between them. Germline assignment: CDR1 LNHDA and CDR2 SQIVND (reference sequence). The CDR3 consists of 16 residues. CDR3 residues: CASSIDWGSGTYEQYF. CDR3 DNA sequence: TGTGCCAGTAGTATAGATTGGGGCTCCGGAACCTACGAGCAGTACTTC.

The chain combines TRBV15 with TRBJ1-2, with D perhaps matching TRBD1 (5 bases). In germline, CDR1 is LNHNV, CDR2 YYDKDF (reference sequence). Deletions cut 1 base from V and 6 bases from J, with 9 bases between. This CDR3 is 13 amino acids long. The CDR3 loop reads CATSRGWGDGYTF. In DNA, the CDR3 is TGTGCCACCAGCAGAGGTTGGGGGGATGGCTACACCTTC.

This clone was detected once. The genes are TRBV7-2 and TRBJ2-2; 8 bases fit TRBD2. Germline-derived CDR1 and CDR2 are SGHTA and FQGNSA. J gave up 4 bases and V 0 bases, and 4 bases lay outside the gene matches. CDR3 length equals 16 residues. CDR3 coding DNA: TGTGCCAGCAGCTTAGCGAGGAGCGGGGGCACCGGGGAGCTGTTTTTT. Translation: CASSLARSGGTGELFF.

The genes are TRBV4-2 and TRBJ1-4, with 8 bases matching TRBD1. The CDR3 contains 15 residues. Trimming took 0 bases from V and 3 from J; bases not matched to a gene: 0. Germline CDR1 is LGHNA and CDR2 is YNFKEQ. The CDR3 protein is CASSQETGANEKLFF. The DNA for the CDR3 is TGTGCCAGCAGCCAAGAGACAGGGGCTAATGAAAAACTGTTTTTT.

The genes are TRBV28 and TRBJ1-1; D unclear. Trimming took 5 bases from V and 1 from J, leaving 11 bases between them. The CDR3 is 14 amino acids. Looked up from germline, CDR1 is MDHEN and CDR2 is SYDVKM. The CDR3 DNA follows: TGTGCCAGCAGTCTTCTTTCCGGGAACACTGAAGCTTTCTTT. Encoded protein: CASSLLSGNTEAFF.

V gene TRBV5-4 combines with J gene TRBJ2-1; D is perhaps TRBD2 (6 bases). Trimming cost V 3 bases and J 6 bases, with 13 bases left between them. This CDR3 comprises 14 residues. CDR1 SGHNT and CDR2 YYREEE come from the germline V gene (reference sequence). CDR3 sequence reads: CASSSPRRGNEQFF. The CDR3 nucleotides read TGTGCCAGCAGCTCCCCCCGGCGGGGCAATGAGCAGTTCTTC.

This chain uses TRBV28 with TRBJ1-2; D gene ambiguous. The CDR3 extends over 15 amino acids. Germline V gives CDR1 MDHEN, CDR2 SYDVKM. Trimming removed 6 bases at V and 8 bases at J, with 22 bases between. The CDR3 nucleotides read TGTGCCAGCAGACGCGCCGTGGTTCTCGTCGAGGGCTACACCTTC. It yields the protein CASRRAVVLVEGYTF.

The V call is TRBV15, the J call TRBJ1-2; D unclear. The germline CDR1 and CDR2 sequences are LNHNV and YYDKDF (reference sequence). The ends were cut back, 1 base at V and 8 bases at J, with 11 bases in the middle. The CDR3 length is 13 residues. This chain's CDR3 is CATSRADPGGYTF. The CDR3 bases are TGTGCCACCAGCAGAGCGGACCCGGGAGGCTACACCTTC.

The chain couples TRBV7-6 to TRBJ2-7, with TRBD1 as a possible D gene (5 bases). Trimming took 10 bases from V and 0 from J, leaving 25 bases between them. Germline V CDR1 and CDR2: SGHVS, FNYEAQ. The CDR3 length is 17 residues. The chain's CDR3 is CANTKSIDSPGSYEQYF. In DNA, the CDR3 is TGTGCCAACACGAAATCAATTGACAGCCCAGGCTCCTACGAGCAGTACTTC.

The chain uses TRBV5-1 and TRBJ2-1; tentative D call: TRBD1 (6 bases). V gave up 2 bases and J gave up 1 base, with 13 bases separating them. The CDR3 spans 16 residues. The germline gives CDR1 SGHRS, CDR2 YFSETQ. CDR3 residues: CASSFYRDLSYNEQFF. The CDR3 region has the DNA TGCGCCAGCAGCTTCTACAGGGATTTATCCTACAATGAGCAGTTCTTC.

V is TRBV4-1 and J is TRBJ1-2; D gene uncertain. The germline V gene encodes CDR1 MGHRA and CDR2 YSYEKL. V lost 0 bases to trimming and J lost 5 bases, with 13 bases between them. The CDR3 extends over 15 amino acids. CDR3 in amino acids: CASSQDSAPRYGYTF. In DNA, the CDR3 is TGCGCCAGCAGCCAAGATAGCGCCCCAAGGTATGGCTACACCTTC.

The genes are TRBV6-1 and TRBJ1-2; weak D call: TRBD1 (5 bases). Germline CDR1 and CDR2: MNHNS and SASEGT. The CDR3 runs 14 residues. Trimming shortened V by 3 bases and J by 8 bases, and 16 bases separated the two germline ends. This CDR3 reads CASSEAGGSSGYTF. The CDR3 DNA reads TGTGCCAGCAGTGAGGCGGGGGGGTCTAGCGGCTACACCTTC.

The chain links TRBV5-6 to TRBJ1-4, with D maybe TRBD1 (5 bases). The CDR3 length is 14 residues. Germline V gene data show CDR1 as SGHDT and CDR2 as YYEEEE. V shed 6 bases and J shed 4 bases, with 13 bases lying between them. This CDR3 reads CASKRTSLNEKLFF. The CDR3 DNA reads TGTGCCAGCAAGAGGACATCTCTTAATGAAAAACTGTTTTTT.

The V gene is TRBV27, the J gene TRBJ1-2; 10 bases align to TRBD1. Germline CDR1 MNHEY, CDR2 SMNVEV (reference sequence). The CDR3 contains 14 residues. V was clipped by 5 bases and J by 8 bases; unmatched bases: 8. The CDR3 spells CASSPLGDRGGYTF. CDR3 DNA: TGTGCCAGCAGTCCCCTCGGGGACAGGGGCGGCTACACCTTC.

This clone appeared a few times. This CDR3 is CASSTGQGRGGYTF. The CDR3, as DNA: TGTGCCAGCAGCACCGGACAGGGAAGGGGTGGCTACACCTTC. This chain links TRBV5-4 with TRBJ1-2; TRBD1 matches 8 bases. The germline CDR1 and CDR2 sequences are SGHNT and YYREEE (reference sequence). The V and J ends lost 4 bases and 7 bases, in that order; junction bases with no gene match: 9. The CDR3 extends over 14 amino acids.

The chain employs TRBV13 and TRBJ2-5; TRBD1 agrees at 7 bases. There are 13 residues in the CDR3. The V gene's germline CDR1 is PRHDT and CDR2 FYEKMQ (reference sequence). With V trimmed by 5 bases and J by 5 bases, 5 bases remained unmatched. CDR3 nucleotides: TGTGCCAGCAGCGCAAACAGGGGCGAGACCCAGTACTTC. Residues: CASSANRGETQYF. The variable domain in full, completed from reference TRBV13 and TRBJ2-5, reads AAGVIQSPRHLIKEKRETATLKCYPIPRHDTVYWYQQGPGQDPQFLISFYEKMQSDKGSIPDRFSAQQFSDYHSELNMSSLELGDSALYFCASSANRGETQYFGPGTRLLVL.

V gene TRBV21-1 combines with J gene TRBJ1-6; no check of the table's D call, TRBD1, against the DNA was made. TRBV21-1 has pseudogene status. The CDR3 is made up of 17 amino acids. CDR3 sequence (DNA): TGTGCCAGCGGCCAGTTTCGCAGGGGCTCCTATAATTCACCCCTCCACTTT. Protein: CASGQFRRGSYNSPLHF.

The chain recombines TRBV10-1 with TRBJ2-2; D gene ambiguous. This CDR3 contains 14 residues. Trimming stripped 3 bases from V and 4 bases from J, with 9 bases between. The germline V gene has CDR1 WNHNN and CDR2 SYGVQD (reference sequence). The CDR3 region is CASSDDLTTGELFF. The CDR3 nucleotides are TGCGCCAGCAGTGACGACTTAACCACCGGGGAGCTGTTTTTT.

In DNA, the CDR3 is TGTGCCAGCTCACCCGTCGGACAGGGGGCTGGTGAGCAGTACTTC. Its protein product is CASSPVGQGAGEQYF. This chain connects TRBV18 to TRBJ2-7, with 11 bases aligning to TRBD1. The V and J ends lost 3 bases and 7 bases, in that order; junction bases with no gene match: 8. This CDR3 is 15 amino acids long. CDR1 and CDR2 (germline): KGHSH, LQKENI.

This chain connects TRBV5-8 to TRBJ1-5; D is unresolved. The CDR3 spans 14 residues. The V gene's germline CDR1 is SGHTS and CDR2 YDEGEE. The V gene lost 1 base and the J gene lost 0 bases, with 5 bases spanning the gap. DNA for the CDR3: TGTGCCAGCAGCTTGTCGTATAGCAATCAGCCCCAGCATTTT. This encodes CASSLSYSNQPQHF.

This sequence joins TRBV6-1 and TRBJ2-1, with D tentatively TRBD1 (6 bases). V was clipped by 7 bases and J by 4 bases, with 8 bases between them. CDR3 length: 12 residues. Looked up from germline, CDR1 is MNHNS and CDR2 is SASEGT. The CDR3 DNA follows: TGTGCCAGCAAGGACAGATACAATGAGCAGTTCTTC. Translation: CASKDRYNEQFF.

The J gene is TRBJ1-2, the V gene TRBV2; D is uncertain. CDR3 length equals 13 residues. Germline V gene data show CDR1 as SNHLY and CDR2 as FYNNEI. V shed 1 base and J shed 8 bases, with 11 bases lying between them. The CDR3 loop reads CASSEGVSGGYTF. Written as DNA, the CDR3 is TGTGCCAGCAGTGAAGGGGTTTCAGGCGGCTACACCTTC.

V and J are TRBV11-2 and TRBJ1-1; 8 bases fit TRBD1. From germline, CDR1 is SGHAT and CDR2 FQNNGV. The CDR3 extends over 15 amino acids. V lost 1 base and J lost 1; bases outside the gene matches: 2. The CDR3 DNA follows: TGTGCCAGCAGCTTAGGCAGGGGGCAGAACACTGAAGCTTTCTTT. This encodes CASSLGRGQNTEAFF.

This clone showed up just a few times. V usage is TRBV6-1 and J usage is TRBJ1-5, with unresolved D. This CDR3 contains 13 residues. Germline V gene lookup returns CDR1 MNHNS and CDR2 SASEGT. V lost 0 bases to trimming and J lost 4 bases, with 4 bases between them. CDR3 residues: CASSEARNQPQHF. The CDR3 bases are TGTGCCAGCAGTGAAGCTCGGAATCAGCCCCAGCATTTT.

V and J are TRBV6-5 and TRBJ2-5; TRBD2 matches 9 bases. Germline CDR1 reads MNHEY; CDR2 reads SVGAGI. V gave up 4 bases and J gave up 5 bases; unmatched junction bases: 8. This CDR3 region has 15 residues. In DNA, the CDR3 is TGTGCCAGCAGTTTAGAAGCGGGGGGCGGGGAGACCCAGTACTTC. Its translation: CASSLEAGGGETQYF.

The CDR3 region is CASSVGLGSGEAFF. CDR3 coding DNA: TGTGCCAGCAGCGTAGGATTGGGGAGTGGTGAAGCTTTCTTT. The chain uses TRBV9 and TRBJ1-1; D remains unclear. Germline V gives CDR1 SGDLS, CDR2 YYNGEE. This CDR3 is 14 amino acids long. V gave up 0 bases and J gave up 7 bases, with 13 bases separating them.